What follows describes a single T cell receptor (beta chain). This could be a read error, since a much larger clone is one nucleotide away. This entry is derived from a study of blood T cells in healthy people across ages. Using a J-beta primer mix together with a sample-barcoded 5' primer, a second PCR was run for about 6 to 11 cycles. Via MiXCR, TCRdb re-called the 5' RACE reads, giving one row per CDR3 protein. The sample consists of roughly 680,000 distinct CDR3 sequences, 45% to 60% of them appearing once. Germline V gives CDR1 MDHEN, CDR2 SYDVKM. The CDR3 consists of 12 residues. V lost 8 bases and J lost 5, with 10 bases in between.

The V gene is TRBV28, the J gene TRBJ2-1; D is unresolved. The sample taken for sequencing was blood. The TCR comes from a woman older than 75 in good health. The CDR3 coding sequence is TGTGCCAGCCGACTCCGCCACAATGAGCAGTTCTTC. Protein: CASRLRHNEQFF.